This T cell receptor beta chain was recovered during a study of blood T cells in healthy people across ages. The CDR3 is 11 residues long. PBMCs, at least 6.5 million per sample, were isolated. The use of a sample-barcoded 5' primer and a J-beta primer mix characterized a second PCR of about 6 to 12 cycles. TCRdb analysed the 5' RACE reads with MiXCR anew, one entry per CDR3 protein. The sample holds about 800,000 distinct CDR3 sequences, 20% to 30% seen once. This sample also belongs to another study, concerning T cells of mothers and their children. Per that study: For cDNA synthesis, the complete extracted RNA was used (approximately 1.4 ug per 15 ul). Every mother produced more than 8 million TCR beta CDR3 reads, whereas every child provided about 3 million. Inherited differences only slightly affect thymic shaping of TCR recombination output.

This sequence joins TRBV21-1 and TRBJ2-5; TRBD2 reflects the table's D call only, with no check against the DNA. TRBV21-1 is a pseudogene segment. The specimen was blood. This clonotype was obtained from a boy aged 5-17 years in good health. CDR3 residues: CASSNRDSLYF. DNA of the CDR3: TGTGCCAGCAGCAACCGGGACTCCCTTTACTTC.